This T cell receptor beta chain was captured in a study of OX40 agonist ivuxolimab in advanced cancers. Looking at the study overall: Ivuxolimab, an agonistic anti-OX40 (CD134) antibody, was given to patients. Patients received intravenous ivuxolimab every 2 weeks at 0.01 to 10 mg/kg. Broader study findings: Circulating CD4+ and CD8+ T cells showed clonal expansion by week 6 at 0.1 to 3.0 mg/kg. In the 0.1-3.0 mg/kg groups, partial responders showed among the lowest expansion.

V shed 8 bases and J shed 5 bases, with 15 bases lying between them. Germline values: CDR1 LNHDA, CDR2 SQIVND (reference sequence). The CDR3 contains 13 residues. About this clone: Its antigen is still unknown.

The repertoire was sequenced with immunoSEQ multiplex PCR; TCRdb's copy has only in-frame clones and lacks some. The sample lists tens of thousands of clones; approximately 89% were seen once. The sequencing here drew on CD4+ or CD8+ T cells sorted from blood, taken in a trial of the OX40 agonist ivuxolimab. J is TRBJ1-1 and V is TRBV19; the D is unclear. This TCR derives from an adult with an advanced solid tumor such as melanoma, head and neck, liver or kidney cancer. Here the CDR3 DNA reads TGTGCCAGTGGAAGGGAGTCATGGACTGAAGCTTTCTTT. It encodes CASGRESWTEAFF.